This paragraph reports one TCR beta chain. Those enrolled in Seattle joined during active infection and were followed longitudinally afterward. Original handling: By means of reference gene primer amplification, nucleated cell counts were estimated. Sequencing was performed with immunoSEQ multiplex PCR; in TCRdb, only in-frame clones are kept and a portion is missing. Clone size and V and J calls were adopted from that table, with D and trimming inferred from the DNA. The data hold fewer than 250,000 clones, with around 86% observed a single time. This specimen comes from a study of blood T cell repertoires in COVID-19. Trimming took 4 bases from V and 7 from J; bases not matched to a gene: 9. The CDR3 spans 16 residues. The germline CDR1 and CDR2 sequences are LNHDA and SQIVND (reference sequence).

Sequenced sample: peripheral blood. The TCR comes from an elderly woman with COVID-19, enrolled during active disease. The V and J genes are TRBV19 and TRBJ1-6; 8 nucleotides agree with TRBD1. The CDR3 protein is CASSTLDRGWNSPLHF. In nucleotides, the CDR3 is TGTGCCAGTAGTACCCTTGACAGGGGTTGGAATTCACCCCTCCACTTT.